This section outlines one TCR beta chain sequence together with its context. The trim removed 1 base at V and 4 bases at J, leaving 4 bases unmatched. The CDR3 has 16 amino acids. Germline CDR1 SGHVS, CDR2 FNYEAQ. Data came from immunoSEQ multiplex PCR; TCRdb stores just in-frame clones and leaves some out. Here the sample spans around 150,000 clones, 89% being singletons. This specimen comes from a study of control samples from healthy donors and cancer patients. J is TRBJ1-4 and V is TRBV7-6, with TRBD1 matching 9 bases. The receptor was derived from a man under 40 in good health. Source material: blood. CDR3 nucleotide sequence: TGTGCCAGCAGCTTAGAGGACAGGGGCCTTAATGAAAAACTGTTTTTT. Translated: CASSLEDRGLNEKLFF.